The 18 T cell receptor beta chains in this list originate from one sample, sequenced in a study of PD-1 blockade in classical Hodgkin lymphoma. Time point denoted: cycle 4 day 1 (C4D1), after six to seven weeks of nivolumab. Each of the patients experienced relapse following autologous stem cell transplantation, and their brentuximab vedotin exposure differed. CD4+ T cells were purified from thawed PBMCs by magnetic negative selection. Clones were sequenced by immunoSEQ multiplex PCR, and TCRdb holds only the in-frame ones, with some missing. This sample has more than 10,000 clones; around nine tenths occur once, and the top ten carry less than 1%. Material: CD4+ T cells from blood, obtained before the fourth cycle of nivolumab. The receptor set was obtained from a human donor with classical Hodgkin lymphoma.

The V gene is TRBV19, the J gene TRBJ1-1; maybe TRBD1 (6 bases). V dropped 5 bases and J dropped 0 bases, with 10 bases sitting between them. Germline loops: CDR1 LNHDA, CDR2 SQIVND (reference sequence). This CDR3 is 14 amino acids long. The CDR3 nucleotides are TGTGCCAGTAGTTCAGGGGTCATGAACACTGAAGCTTTCTTT. Its translation: CASSSGVMNTEAFF.

V usage is TRBV2 and J usage is TRBJ1-1; D is undetermined. The CDR3 consists of 12 residues. V was trimmed by 2 bases and J by 4 bases, leaving 5 bases between them. Germline V CDR1 and CDR2: SNHLY, FYNNEI. The CDR3: CASSEPVTEAFF. In nucleotides, the CDR3 is TGTGCCAGCAGTGAACCGGTCACTGAAGCTTTCTTT.

The chain recombines TRBV19 with TRBJ1-2; D ambiguous. The V end lost 6 bases, the J end lost 3 bases, and 17 bases lay between the germline ends. The CDR3 covers 15 residues. CDR1 and CDR2 from the germline V gene are LNHDA and SQIVND (reference sequence). CDR3 sequence reads: CASRSRQKSDYGYTF. The CDR3 nucleotides read TGTGCCAGTAGAAGTAGACAAAAGAGCGACTATGGCTACACCTTC.

J is TRBJ1-6 and V is TRBV28, with no clear D. This CDR3 spans 13 amino acids. V shed 10 bases and J shed 2 bases, with 9 bases lying between them. In germline, CDR1 is MDHEN, CDR2 SYDVKM. The CDR3 is CAIHGTYNSPLHF. CDR3 nucleotide sequence: TGTGCCATCCACGGAACCTATAATTCACCCCTCCACTTT.

The rearrangement uses TRBV14 and TRBJ2-1, with 8 bases identical to TRBD2. This CDR3 has 14 residues. Germline loops: CDR1 SGHDN, CDR2 FVKESK. The V segment lost 0 bases and the J segment 9 bases; nucleotides outside the gene matches: 4. The CDR3 here is CASSQDLAGGEQFF. The CDR3 DNA is TGTGCCAGCAGCCAAGATTTGGCGGGGGGTGAGCAGTTCTTC.

The V call is TRBV7-2, the J call TRBJ2-7; 9 bases align to TRBD1. This CDR3 has 13 amino acids. CDR1 and CDR2 (germline): SGHTA, FQGNSA. V was clipped by 10 bases and J by 6 bases; unmatched bases: 10. The CDR3 nucleotides are TGTGCCACCTCCCGGGACAGGGTGGTCGAGCAGTACTTC. It encodes CATSRDRVVEQYF.

There are a few counts of this clone. The genes are TRBV10-1 and TRBJ1-2; 10 nucleotides align to TRBD1. Germline V gene lookup returns CDR1 WNHNN and CDR2 SYGVQD (reference sequence). The CDR3 contains 14 residues. V lost 4 bases to trimming and J lost 7 bases; unmatched junction nucleotides: 6. CDR3 amino acids: CASSGGWDRGGYTF. The CDR3 nucleotides read TGCGCCAGCAGTGGGGGGTGGGACAGGGGTGGCTACACCTTC.

The rearrangement uses TRBV5-1 and TRBJ1-4; 11 bases line up with TRBD1. Germline loops: CDR1 SGHRS, CDR2 YFSETQ. This CDR3 region has 15 residues. With 4 bases clipped from V and 3 bases from J, the junction kept 2 bases outside the gene matches. CDR3 bases: TGCGCCAGCAGCAGGGACAGGGGGTCTAATGAAAAACTGTTTTTT. Protein product: CASSRDRGSNEKLFF.

The J gene is TRBJ2-7, the V gene TRBV13; D not certain. The CDR3 covers 16 residues. The germline CDR1 and CDR2 sequences are PRHDT and FYEKMQ (reference sequence). Trimming removed 2 bases at V and 0 bases at J, with 14 bases between. CDR3 in amino acids: CASSLRFGQVSYEQYF. CDR3 coding DNA: TGTGCCAGCAGCTTAAGGTTCGGTCAGGTCTCCTACGAGCAGTACTTC.

The CDR3 nucleotides read TGTGCCATCAGTAGCGGCGAACTTAGCAATCAGCCCCAGCATTTT. It codes for CAISSGELSNQPQHF. V is TRBV10-3 and J is TRBJ1-5; D not resolved. The CDR3 runs to 15 residues. V was trimmed by 5 bases and J by 0 bases, leaving 11 bases between them. Germline V lookup: CDR1 ENHRY, CDR2 SYGVKD.

The rearrangement uses TRBV13 and TRBJ2-5; 11 positions match TRBD2. The V segment lost 3 bases and the J segment 5 bases; nucleotides outside the gene matches: 2. Germline V lookup: CDR1 PRHDT, CDR2 FYEKMQ (reference sequence). The length of the CDR3 is 14 residues. CDR3 coding DNA: TGTGCCAGCAGCTTTAGCGGGAGGGACGAGACCCAGTACTTC. It codes for CASSFSGRDETQYF.

The V gene is TRBV9, the J gene TRBJ1-3, with D possibly being TRBD1 (6 bases). This CDR3 region has 16 residues. The germline gives CDR1 SGDLS, CDR2 YYNGEE. With 0 bases removed from V and 4 bases from J, the gap between germline ends came to 14 bases. CDR3 amino acids: CASSVGGTGSGNTIYF. CDR3 DNA: TGTGCCAGCAGCGTAGGAGGAACAGGGTCCGGAAACACCATATATTTT.

The chain uses TRBV27 and TRBJ2-3, with D perhaps matching TRBD1 or TRBD2 (6 bases each). The germline CDR1 and CDR2 sequences are MNHEY and SMNVEV (reference sequence). V was shortened by 6 bases and J by 0 bases, with 25 bases between the two germline ends. There are 19 residues in the CDR3. The CDR3 nucleotides are TGTGCCAGCAGCCCCTCAGTGCGGGGACATTATTCTAGCACAGATACGCAGTATTTT. This gives the protein CASSPSVRGHYSSTDTQYF.

V usage is TRBV28 and J usage is TRBJ1-2; D may be TRBD1 (6 bases). Germline CDR1 and CDR2: MDHEN and SYDVKM. V was shortened by 3 bases and J by 4 bases, with 18 bases between the two germline ends. The CDR3 is 16 amino acids. The CDR3: CASSFLSGQVFYGYTF. CDR3 coding DNA: TGTGCCAGCAGTTTCCTCTCGGGACAAGTCTTCTATGGCTACACCTTC.

The J gene is TRBJ2-5, the V gene TRBV15, with D perhaps TRBD1 or TRBD2 (5 bases each). The CDR3 sequence is 14 residues long. The ends were cut back, 1 base at V and 5 bases at J, with 11 bases in the middle. Germline V gene data show CDR1 as LNHNV and CDR2 as YYDKDF (reference sequence). In DNA, the CDR3 is TGTGCCACCAGCAGAGTCGGGGCGATGGAGACCCAGTACTTC. Encoded protein: CATSRVGAMETQYF.

The rearrangement links TRBV21-1 to TRBJ2-7; the table's D gene call, TRBD2, was not cross checked with the DNA. TRBV21-1 is a pseudogene. The length of the CDR3 is 21 residues. The CDR3 is CASSNSKYPGLAGGRSYEQYF. The CDR3 coding sequence is TGTGCCAGCAGCAACTCGAAATACCCGGGACTAGCGGGGGGGCGATCCTACGAGCAGTACTTC.

The count of this clone is one. The gene calls are TRBV6-6 and TRBJ2-7, with D perhaps assigned TRBD1 or TRBD2 (5 bases each). The CDR3 is made up of 14 amino acids. Germline loops: CDR1 MNHNY, CDR2 SVGAGI (reference sequence). Trimming cost V 5 bases and J 9 bases, with 20 bases left between them. The CDR3 region is CASSSLRGPSGQYF. CDR3 sequence (DNA): TGTGCCAGCAGTAGCCTCCGGGGACCCTCCGGGCAGTACTTC.

The gene calls are TRBV5-1 and TRBJ2-7; no reliable D call. In germline, CDR1 is SGHRS, CDR2 YFSETQ. V shed 0 bases and J shed 3 bases, with 13 bases lying between them. The CDR3 sequence is 15 residues long. The CDR3 DNA sequence: TGCGCCAGCAGCTTGGCCGCCGGCGACTTCTACGAGCAGTACTTC. This codes for CASSLAAGDFYEQYF.